A selection of T cell receptor beta chains follows, all from one sample in a study of shared clonotypes between healthy human individuals. Produced via immunoSEQ multiplex PCR; TCRdb's table is partial and in-frame only. The sample lists about 1 million clones, more than 60% seen once, with about 1.5% in the top ten. Input material: memory CD4+ T cells sorted from blood. Receptor source: a man aged 18-30 years in good health. Each CDR3 is given without its conserved first and last residue. The order of the fields is V gene, J gene, D gene, CDR3 protein. D genes are given only for firm matches.

>TRBV7-9|TRBJ2-5|-
ASSSQSWQETQY
>TRBV18|TRBJ1-5|-
ASSTGDSNQPQH
>TRBV5-1|TRBJ2-3|TRBD2
ASSLRGVVADTQY
>TRBV6-1|TRBJ1-6|-
ASSEVGYLALH
>TRBV7-6|TRBJ1-5|-
ASSPGFGGNQPQH
>TRBV27|TRBJ1-2|-
ASSLYAGSYGYT
>TRBV18|TRBJ1-1|TRBD1
ASRQGSTEAF
>TRBV6-5|TRBJ2-7|TRBD2
ASAAGGSYEQY
>TRBV18|TRBJ1-5|-
ASSPGAGIQPQH
>TRBV12-5|TRBJ2-3|TRBD2
ASGLGSGSMTQY
>TRBV5-4|TRBJ1-1|TRBD1
ASSSWTGFNTEAF
>TRBV6-5|TRBJ1-1|-
ASTSPGSRGAF
>TRBV6-1|TRBJ2-1|-
ASSSRNRANEQF
>TRBV30|TRBJ1-2|TRBD1
AWTRGTGGSGYT
>TRBV4-1|TRBJ2-1|TRBD2
ASSQDMGRDEQF
>TRBV7-9|TRBJ2-3|TRBD2
ASSPRSLAGGLTDTQY
>TRBV4-2|TRBJ2-2|-
ASHPMAGGSGELF
>TRBV10-3|TRBJ2-1|TRBD2
AISGGLAGGDNEQF
>TRBV10-2|TRBJ1-2|TRBD1
ASSETGPYGYT
>TRBV5-6|TRBJ1-2|TRBD1
ASSTGTGGNYGYT
>TRBV6-6|TRBJ1-4|TRBD1
ASRDPGQVPF
>TRBV2|TRBJ2-3|-
ASSVGLFGDTQY
>TRBV5-8|TRBJ2-1|TRBD1
ASSLTLVGQGREQF
>TRBV5-1|TRBJ2-2|-
ASSLLKAETGELF
>TRBV7-9|TRBJ2-7|TRBD1
ASSLPRQGAYEQY
>TRBV19|TRBJ1-1|TRBD1
ASSGRGLNTEAF
>TRBV7-8|TRBJ1-6|-
ASTVMNPNSPLH
>TRBV2|TRBJ1-2|-
ASSRDAGTVNYGYT
>TRBV16|TRBJ2-7|-
ASSQFKGSYEQY
>TRBV4-3|TRBJ2-2|-
ASSQEGAGNTGELF
>TRBV5-6|-|TRBD2
ASSWSGTRMDEQY
>TRBV11-2|TRBJ1-6|-
ASSLAFQTAPLH
>TRBV4-1|TRBJ2-1|-
ASGGAPYNEQF
>TRBV4-2|TRBJ1-1|TRBD1
ASSLGTVELNTEAF
>TRBV7-8|TRBJ2-1|-
ASSLVSGEQF
>TRBV6-5|TRBJ1-2|TRBD1
ASSSTGTGYGYT
>TRBV10-3|TRBJ2-7|-
AISPDSYEQY
>TRBV10-3|TRBJ2-7|-
AISESEASSYEQY
>TRBV5-1|TRBJ2-2|TRBD1
ASSQDRSFTGELF
>TRBV10-1|TRBJ2-7|-
ASSAETGNVYEQY
>TRBV29-1|TRBJ2-7|TRBD1
SVRTGVGSEQY
>TRBV5-8|TRBJ2-5|-
ASSLWGLEETQY
>TRBV28|TRBJ1-2|TRBD1
ASRRDRVYGYT